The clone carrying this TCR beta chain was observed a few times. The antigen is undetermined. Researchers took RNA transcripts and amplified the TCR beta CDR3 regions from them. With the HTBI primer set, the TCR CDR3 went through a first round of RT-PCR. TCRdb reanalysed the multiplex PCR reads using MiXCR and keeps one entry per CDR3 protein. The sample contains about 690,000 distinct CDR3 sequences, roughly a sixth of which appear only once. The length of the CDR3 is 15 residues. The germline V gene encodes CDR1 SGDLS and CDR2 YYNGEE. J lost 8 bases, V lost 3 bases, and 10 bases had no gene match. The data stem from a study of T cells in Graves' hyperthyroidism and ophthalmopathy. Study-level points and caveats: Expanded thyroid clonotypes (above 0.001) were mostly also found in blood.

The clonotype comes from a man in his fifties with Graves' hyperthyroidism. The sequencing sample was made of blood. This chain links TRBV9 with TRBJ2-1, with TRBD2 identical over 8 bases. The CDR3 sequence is CASSEEAGEAHEQFF. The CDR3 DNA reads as TGTGCCAGCAGCGAGGAAGCGGGAGAGGCGCATGAGCAGTTCTTC.